The present entry profiles one TCR beta chain with its context. Antigen: not known. This record comes from a study of cytomegalovirus exposure and HLA in healthy donors. General study findings and limits: Across donors, presence/absence analyses took sequencing depth to be roughly uniform. Reportedly, diagnosis of cytomegalovirus status by the classifier showed high specificity and sensitivity. Trimming of TCR beta V- and J-genes showed a link, identified in a later analysis, to a missense DCLRE1C variant. Clonal expansion was found to be greater in HLA-associated TCR beta chains than in equally common others in a later analysis.

Trimming removed 3 bases from V and 0 bases from J, with 8 bases in between. The CDR3 is 14 residues long. Germline assignment: CDR1 MNHEY and CDR2 SMNVEV (reference sequence). PCR employed 60 Vbeta and 13 Jbeta primers. Repertoires were generated with immunoSEQ multiplex PCR, while TCRdb's copy carries only in-frame clones and drops some. The repertoire has approximately 200,000 clones, 79% of them found once; the top ten carry 3.5% to 5%. The sample comprised PBMCs. This receptor was identified in a woman aged 25-40 years in good health and CMV-seropositive. The gene calls are TRBV27 and TRBJ1-1, with D maybe TRBD1 (5 bases). The CDR3 protein is CASSFDSLNTEAFF. CDR3 nucleotides: TGTGCCAGCAGTTTTGACAGTTTGAACACTGAAGCTTTCTTT.